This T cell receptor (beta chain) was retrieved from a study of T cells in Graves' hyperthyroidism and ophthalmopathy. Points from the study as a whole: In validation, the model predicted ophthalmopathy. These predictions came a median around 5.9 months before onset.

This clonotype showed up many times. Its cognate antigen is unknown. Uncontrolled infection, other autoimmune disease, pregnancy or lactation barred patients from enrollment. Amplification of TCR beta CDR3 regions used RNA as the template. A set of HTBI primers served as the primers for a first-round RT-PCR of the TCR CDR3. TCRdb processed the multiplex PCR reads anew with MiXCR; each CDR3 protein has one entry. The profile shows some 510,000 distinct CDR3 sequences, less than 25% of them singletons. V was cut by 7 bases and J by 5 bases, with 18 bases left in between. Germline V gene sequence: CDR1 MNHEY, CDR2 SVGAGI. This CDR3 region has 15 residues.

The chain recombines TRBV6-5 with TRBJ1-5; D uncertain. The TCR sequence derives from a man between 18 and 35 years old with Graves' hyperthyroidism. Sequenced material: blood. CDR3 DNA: TGTGCCAGCAATCTCGAGGGAAGTCCGGATCAGCCCCAGCATTTT. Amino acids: CASNLEGSPDQPQHF.